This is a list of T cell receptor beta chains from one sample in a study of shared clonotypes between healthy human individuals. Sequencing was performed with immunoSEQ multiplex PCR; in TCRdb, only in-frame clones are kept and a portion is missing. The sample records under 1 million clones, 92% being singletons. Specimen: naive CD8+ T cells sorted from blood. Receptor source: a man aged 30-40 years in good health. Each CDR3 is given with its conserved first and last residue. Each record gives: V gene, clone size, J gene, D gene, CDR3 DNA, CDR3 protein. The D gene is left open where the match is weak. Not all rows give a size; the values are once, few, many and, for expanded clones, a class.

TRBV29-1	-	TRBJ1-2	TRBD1	TGCAGCGTTTACCCGACAGGGGCGCAAAATGGCTACACCTTC	CSVYPTGAQNGYTF
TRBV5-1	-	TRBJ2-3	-	TGCGCCAGCAGCAGTGGGGAGTCGCCAGATACGCAGTATTTT	CASSSGESPDTQYF
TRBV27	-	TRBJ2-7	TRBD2	TGTGCCAGCAGCACCCTAGGCGGGAGGTTTTACGAGCAGTACTTC	CASSTLGGRFYEQYF
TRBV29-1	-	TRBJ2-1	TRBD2	TGCAGCGTTGGTGGGCGGGAGGTAACCTACAATGAGCAGTTCTTC	CSVGGREVTYNEQFF
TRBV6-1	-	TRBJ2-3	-	TGTGCCAGCAGTGATGTGCTGAGCACAGATACGCAGTATTTT	CASSDVLSTDTQYF
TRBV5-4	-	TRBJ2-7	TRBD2	TGTGCCAGCAGCTCGGGACTAGCGGGAGATACCTACGAGCAGTACTTC	CASSSGLAGDTYEQYF
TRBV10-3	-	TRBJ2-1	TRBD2	TGTGCCATCAGTGAGTCGGGACGGACTAGTAACTACAATGAGCAGTTCTTC	CAISESGRTSNYNEQFF
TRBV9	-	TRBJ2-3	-	TGTGCCAGCAGCGTAGTCGAAGATACGCAGTATTTT	CASSVVEDTQYF
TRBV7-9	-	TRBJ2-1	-	TGTGCCAGCAGCCCCCTGGGAATCCATGAGCAGTTCTTC	CASSPLGIHEQFF
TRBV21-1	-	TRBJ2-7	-	TGTGCCAGCAGCACCCGACAGGGTCGATACGAGCAGTACTTC	CASSTRQGRYEQYF
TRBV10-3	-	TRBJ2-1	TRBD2	TGTGCCATCAGTCTGACTAGCGGGAGCTATGAGCAGTTCTTC	CAISLTSGSYEQFF
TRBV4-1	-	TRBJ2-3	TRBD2	TGCGCCAGCAGCCAAATAGGACTAGCAGCTAGCACAGATACGCAGTATTTT	CASSQIGLAASTDTQYF
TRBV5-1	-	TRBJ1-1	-	TGCGCCAGCAGCTTGAGGGCCCCGGGCACTGAAGCTTTCTTT	CASSLRAPGTEAFF
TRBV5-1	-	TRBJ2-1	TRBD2	TGCGCCAGCAGCTTGGCCGTTGCCGGTAGCGGGAGTAGGAATGAGCAGTTCTTC	CASSLAVAGSGSRNEQFF
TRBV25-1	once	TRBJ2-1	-	TGTGCCAGCTGTACCAAGGACAATGAGCAGTTCTTC	CASCTKDNEQFF
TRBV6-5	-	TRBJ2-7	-	TGTGCCAGCAGTCCGGGTCCTCCCTACGAGCAGTACTTC	CASSPGPPYEQYF
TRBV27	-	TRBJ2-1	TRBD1	TGTGCCAGCAGTTCCGGGACAGGCGGATACAATGAGCAGTTCTTC	CASSSGTGGYNEQFF
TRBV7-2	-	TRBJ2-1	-	TGTGCCAGCAGCCCGTCTCGAGGGGCGAATGAGCAGTTCTTC	CASSPSRGANEQFF
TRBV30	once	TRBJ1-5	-	TGTGCCTGGAGTGAAGAAGGAAACCAGCCCCAGCATTTT	CAWSEEGNQPQHF
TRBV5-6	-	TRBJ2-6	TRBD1	TGTGCCAGCAGCTTCCCACCGGGACAGGCAAACTCTGGGGCCAACGTCCTGACTTTC	CASSFPPGQANSGANVLTF
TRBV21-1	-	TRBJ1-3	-	TGTGCCAGCAGCAAAGGCGGTAGGGTGGGAAACACCATATATTTT	CASSKGGRVGNTIYF
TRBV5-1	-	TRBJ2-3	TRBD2	TGCGCCAGCAGCCCCGGGACTAGCGGAAACACAGATACGCAGTATTTT	CASSPGTSGNTDTQYF
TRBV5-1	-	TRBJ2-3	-	TGCGCCAGCAGCTTCCGGGGAAGAGAAGAGTTCACAGATACGCAGTATTTT	CASSFRGREEFTDTQYF
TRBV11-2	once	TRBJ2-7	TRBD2	TGTGCCAGCAGCTTACTCAAGACTAGCGGGAGGGGCAGGAACGAGCAGTACTTC	CASSLLKTSGRGRNEQYF
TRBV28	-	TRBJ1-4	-	TGTGCCAGCAGGGGGGGGAATCTGTTTTTT	CASRGGNLFF
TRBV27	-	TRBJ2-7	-	TGTGCCAGCAGTTCGTGGGTCGACAGCTTGAGCTCCTACGAGCAGTACTTC	CASSSWVDSLSSYEQYF
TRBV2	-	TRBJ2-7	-	TGTGCCAGCAGGACGGTGACCTACGAGCAGTACTTC	CASRTVTYEQYF
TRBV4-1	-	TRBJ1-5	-	TGCGCCAGCAGCCATGCAGGACTCAATCAGCCCCAGCATTTT	CASSHAGLNQPQHF
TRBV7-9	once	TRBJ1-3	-	TGTGCCAGCAGTCCTCCTGGAGAGCGAATCTCTGGAAACACCATATATTTT	CASSPPGERISGNTIYF
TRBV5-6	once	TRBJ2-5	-	TGTGCCAGCAGCGATACAGGGCCCGAGACCCAGTACTTC	CASSDTGPETQYF
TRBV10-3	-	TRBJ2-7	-	TGTGCCATCAGGGGTGGGGGATCCTACGAGCAGTACTTC	CAIRGGGSYEQYF
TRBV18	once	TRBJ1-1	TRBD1	TGTGCCAGCTCACCTACAGGGGGGGGGAACACTGAAGCTTTCTTT	CASSPTGGGNTEAFF
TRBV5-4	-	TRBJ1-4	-	TGTGCCAGCAGTTCAATGCCCGCCGTTAATGAAAAACTGTTTTTT	CASSSMPAVNEKLFF
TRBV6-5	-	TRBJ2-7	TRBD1	TGTGCCAGCACCGACAGGGACACCTACGAGCAGTACTTC	CASTDRDTYEQYF
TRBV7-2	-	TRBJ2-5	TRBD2	TGTGCCAGCAGCTTGTCGACTAGCGGGAGCTGGGAGACCCAGTACTTC	CASSLSTSGSWETQYF
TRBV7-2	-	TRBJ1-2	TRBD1	TGTGCCAGCAGCTTAGATGGCCCAGGGGGCGCGGGTGGCTACACCTTC	CASSLDGPGGAGGYTF
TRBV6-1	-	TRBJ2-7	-	TGTGCCAGCAGTGAAGTCCTCGAGCAGTACTTC	CASSEVLEQYF
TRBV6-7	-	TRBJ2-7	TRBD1	TGTGCCAGGGGGAGTAGACAGGGAATGTCCTACGAGCAGTACTTC	CARGSRQGMSYEQYF
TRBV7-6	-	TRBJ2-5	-	TGTGCCAGCAGCGAAGATAAGGACAGTTGGGAAGAGACCCAGTACTTC	CASSEDKDSWEETQYF
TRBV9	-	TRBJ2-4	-	TGTGCCAGCAGCGTAGCAGGGGAAAACATTCAGTACTTC	CASSVAGENIQYF
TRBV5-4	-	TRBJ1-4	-	TGTGCCAGCAGCTGGTTGGGAGGGGTCGATGAAAAACTGTTTTTT	CASSWLGGVDEKLFF
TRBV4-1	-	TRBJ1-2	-	TGCGCCAGCAGCCAAGATCGCGGGAACTATGGCTACACCTTC	CASSQDRGNYGYTF
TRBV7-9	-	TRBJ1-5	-	TGTGCCAGCAGCTCGGACCTCGAGGGCAATCAGCCCCAGCATTTT	CASSSDLEGNQPQHF
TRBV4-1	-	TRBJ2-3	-	TGCGCCAGCAGCCCACAGGGTGGATACACAGATACGCAGTATTTT	CASSPQGGYTDTQYF
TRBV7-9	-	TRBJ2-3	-	TGTGCCAGTGAGGGCCCCACAGATACGCAGTATTTT	CASEGPTDTQYF
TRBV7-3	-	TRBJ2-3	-	TGTGCCAGCAGCCACCCCTCCAGGGGCCCGATCACAGATACGCAGTATTTT	CASSHPSRGPITDTQYF
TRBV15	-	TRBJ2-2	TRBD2	TGTGCCACCAGCACCCCCAACGGGACTAGCGGGTTTAGCGGGGAGCTGTTTTTT	CATSTPNGTSGFSGELFF
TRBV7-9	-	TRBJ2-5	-	TGTGCCAGCAGCTTAGTAGAGGTCGAGACCCAGTACTTC	CASSLVEVETQYF
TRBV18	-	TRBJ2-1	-	TGTGCCAGCTCACGTATTGACAGGAGAAGGGATGAGCAGTTCTTC	CASSRIDRRRDEQFF
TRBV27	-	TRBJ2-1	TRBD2	TGTGCCAGCAGTATACTAGCGGCCGGGGGGAGCAATGAGCAGTTCTTC	CASSILAAGGSNEQFF